This TCR beta chain was sequenced during a study of high-grade serous ovarian cancer treatment subgroups. The data were produced by immunoSEQ multiplex PCR, yet TCRdb's version contains in-frame clones alone and is incomplete. The data contain over 2,000 clones, over 75% of them singletons. The germline CDR1 and CDR2 sequences are LGHNA and YSLEER. This CDR3 contains 14 residues. Trimming removed 3 bases from V and 1 base from J; junction bases left unmatched: 1. Tumor samples were obtained before definitive surgery or chemotherapy. Sequencing was performed on tumor tissue. The origin of this receptor is a human donor with high-grade serous ovarian cancer. The chain uses TRBV4-3 and TRBJ2-7, with 9 bases that match TRBD1. The CDR3 nucleotides read TGCGCCAGCAGCCAGGACAGGGGATCCTACGAGCAGTACTTC. Amino acids: CASSQDRGSYEQYF.